This passage covers 14 T cell receptor beta chains from one sample sequenced in a study of cytomegalovirus exposure and HLA in healthy donors. Researchers ran the PCR with 60 Vbeta and 13 Jbeta primers. Sequencing was performed with immunoSEQ multiplex PCR; in TCRdb, only in-frame clones are kept and a portion is missing. The data contain approximately 190,000 clones, around 84% of them seen just once; the ten biggest clones take up roughly 2.6%. The sequenced material came from PBMCs. These receptors were obtained from a woman in her 50s in good health and CMV-seropositive.

The chain has TRBV10-2 and TRBJ2-2; weak D call: TRBD2 (7 bases). Per the germline V gene, CDR1 is WSHSY and CDR2 is SAAADI. The CDR3 totals 14 residues. V was trimmed by 5 bases and J by 7 bases, leaving 14 bases between them. CDR3 sequence (DNA): TGCGCCAGCAGTAGGGGGGGGCCAGACGGGGAGCTGTTTTTT. This sequence encodes CASSRGGPDGELFF.

The gene calls are TRBV27 and TRBJ2-3, with 8 bases lining up with TRBD1. The CDR3 length is 15 residues. The ends lost 3 bases at V and 1 base at J; junction bases unmatched: 3. Per the germline V gene, CDR1 is MNHEY and CDR2 is SMNVEV (reference sequence). The CDR3 DNA reads as TGTGCCAGCAGTTTTCGGGGACAGGGCACAGATACGCAGTATTTT. Translation: CASSFRGQGTDTQYF.

The chain is built from TRBV28 and TRBJ2-5, with a weak D call TRBD1 (6 bases). Germline CDR1 is MDHEN and CDR2 is SYDVKM. The V gene lost 6 bases and the J gene lost 5 bases, with 13 bases spanning the gap. The CDR3 is 13 residues long. In DNA form, the CDR3 reads TGTGCCAGCAGGCCCAGGGGCAAGGAGACCCAGTACTTC. Translation: CASRPRGKETQYF.

The CDR3: CASSPAMTASTDTQYF. The CDR3 region has the DNA TGTGCCAGCAGCCCTGCCATGACTGCTAGCACAGATACGCAGTATTTT. J is TRBJ2-3 and V is TRBV7-8; D unclear. V dropped 5 bases and J dropped 0 bases, with 15 bases sitting between them. Germline lookup yields CDR1 SGHVS and CDR2 FQNEAQ. The CDR3 covers 16 residues. Full variable domain (missing parts from reference TRBV7-8 and TRBJ2-3): GAGVSQSPRYKVAKRGQDVALRCDPISGHVSLFWYQQALGQGPEFLTYFQNEAQLDKSGLPSDRFFAERPEGSVSTLKIQRTQQEDSAVYLCASSPAMTASTDTQYFGPGTRLTVL.

The chain couples TRBV25-1 to TRBJ2-5; D unresolved. Germline-derived CDR1 and CDR2 are MGHDK and SYGVNS. The CDR3 runs to 13 residues. V was trimmed by 2 bases and J by 2 bases, leaving 6 bases between them. In DNA, the CDR3 is TGTGCCAGCAGTGAAACTATGCAAGAGACCCAGTACTTC. Translation gives CASSETMQETQYF.

The chain is built from TRBV6-5 and TRBJ1-1, with no clear D. This CDR3 contains 14 residues. Germline V gene lookup returns CDR1 MNHEY and CDR2 SVGAGI. V lost 5 bases, J lost 5 bases, and 15 bases lay in between. CDR3: CASSGGRVGTEAFF. CDR3 nucleotides: TGTGCCAGCAGTGGAGGAAGGGTTGGAACTGAAGCTTTCTTT.

The chain carries TRBV19 and TRBJ1-4, with D tentatively TRBD1 (5 bases). There are 15 residues in the CDR3. Trimming cost V 5 bases and J 4 bases, with 14 bases left between them. CDR1 is LNHDA, CDR2 SQIVND, per germline (reference sequence). CDR3 bases: TGTGCCAGTAGTTCCAGAACAGGTAGTAATGAAAAACTGTTTTTT. As protein: CASSSRTGSNEKLFF.

This clone has only a few counts. The chain combines TRBV6-1 with TRBJ2-5; TRBD1 matches 9 bases. This CDR3 contains 15 residues. Trimming removed 4 bases from V and 4 bases from J; junction bases left unmatched: 7. Germline V gene data show CDR1 as MNHNS and CDR2 as SASEGT. The CDR3 DNA is TGTGCCAGCAGTGGCCGGGACAGGGTTGGAGAGACCCAGTACTTC. Residues: CASSGRDRVGETQYF.

V is TRBV2 and J is TRBJ2-3; TRBD1 matches at 10 bases. After removal of 6 bases from V and 3 bases from J, the junction contained 12 bases not matched to a gene. The CDR3 spans 17 residues. Germline V gene sequence: CDR1 SNHLY, CDR2 FYNNEI. The CDR3 loop is CASRIPSPGQGTDTQYF. The CDR3 DNA sequence: TGTGCCAGCAGGATACCCTCTCCGGGACAGGGGACAGATACGCAGTATTTT.

This chain connects TRBV11-1 to TRBJ1-2, with D possibly TRBD1 on 5 matching bases. Deletions cut 4 bases from V and 5 bases from J, with 5 bases between. Germline-derived CDR1 and CDR2 are SGHAT and FQDESV (reference sequence). The CDR3 has 11 amino acids. In DNA, the CDR3 is TGTGCCAGCAGCTCAGGGTATGGCTACACCTTC. Residues: CASSSGYGYTF.

In the case of this clone: The junction does not match germline at one end; this may be a read error. V is TRBV7-9 and J is TRBJ2-7; 10 nucleotides line up with TRBD2. CDR3 length: 17 residues. Germline-derived CDR1 and CDR2 are SEHNR and FQNEAQ (reference sequence). CDR3 residues: CSSSSSRSGGSLYEQYF. The CDR3 DNA sequence: TGTTCCAGCAGCTCCTCCCGTAGCGGGGGGTCCCTCTACGAGCAGTACTTC.

This sequence joins TRBV7-9 and TRBJ2-5; the match to TRBD1 covers 9 bases. This CDR3 has 16 amino acids. Germline CDR1 SEHNR, CDR2 FQNEAQ (reference sequence). The V gene end was trimmed by 8 bases and the J gene end by 5 bases; junction bases not matched to a gene: 15. This CDR3 reads CASGLGGTGFMETQYF. CDR3 bases: TGTGCCAGCGGCCTTGGGGGGACAGGGTTTATGGAGACCCAGTACTTC.

The rearrangement uses TRBV4-1 and TRBJ1-3; D not certain. Germline lookup yields CDR1 MGHRA and CDR2 YSYEKL. The CDR3 has 15 amino acids. V was pared by 3 bases and J by 4 bases, with 13 bases between. The CDR3 here is CASSQRFVGGNTIYF. Here the CDR3 DNA reads TGCGCCAGCAGCCAGAGATTTGTCGGGGGAAACACCATATATTTT.

The chain couples TRBV29-1 to TRBJ2-2, with a tentative D call TRBD2 (6 bases). The CDR3 has 14 amino acids. The V and J ends lost 6 bases and 1 base respectively, with 12 bases between them. The germline gives CDR1 SQVTM, CDR2 ANQGSEA. CDR3 residues: CSVLGGVNTGELFF. The CDR3 DNA reads TGCAGCGTCCTCGGGGGTGTGAACACCGGGGAGCTGTTTTTT.